These 11 T cell receptor beta chains were all obtained from the same sample, sequenced in a study of human T cells and chemical hapten exposure. Total RNA came from unfractionated whole blood. TCRdb called the 5' RACE reads again in MiXCR, with one record for every CDR3 protein. The data hold about 80,000 distinct CDR3 sequences, with approximately 8% observed a single time. The receptors stem from a male donor in good health.

The V and J genes are TRBV28 and TRBJ2-5, with D uncertain. The V and J ends lost 5 bases and 5 bases respectively, with 9 bases between them. The CDR3 is 12 residues long. Germline CDR1 is MDHEN and CDR2 is SYDVKM. CDR3 DNA: TGTGCCAGCAGTCTTTTAACCGAGACCCAGTACTTC. Translation gives CASSLLTETQYF.

This clonotype showed up just a few times. The chain recombines TRBV18 with TRBJ2-7, with D perhaps matching TRBD1 or TRBD2 (5 bases each). Deletions cut 3 bases from V and 4 bases from J, with 13 bases between. The length of the CDR3 is 14 residues. Germline V gene lookup returns CDR1 KGHSH and CDR2 LQKENI. CDR3 sequence reads: CASSPAWGRYEQYF. The CDR3 region has the DNA TGTGCCAGCTCACCCGCTTGGGGACGGTACGAGCAGTACTTC.

CDR3 DNA sequence: TGTGCCAGCAGCCTTCCCCTGGATACGCAGTATTTT. This gives the protein CASSLPLDTQYF. V usage is TRBV7-8 and J usage is TRBJ2-3; D unclear. With 5 bases removed from V and 6 bases from J, the gap between germline ends came to 9 bases. The CDR3 sequence is 12 residues long. Germline CDR1 SGHVS, CDR2 FQNEAQ.

CDR3 in amino acids: CASSQDDGRPQHF. CDR3 DNA: TGCGCCAGCAGCCAAGATGACGGTCGGCCCCAGCATTTT. The chain couples TRBV4-3 to TRBJ1-5; D unclear. The germline V and J ends were trimmed by 0 bases and 9 bases, with 9 bases remaining between them. Germline assignment: CDR1 LGHNA and CDR2 YSLEER. This CDR3 is 13 amino acids long.

This clonotype was observed many times. The V and J genes are TRBV6-2 or TRBV6-3 and TRBJ2-7; 7 nucleotides align to TRBD2. This CDR3 has 14 residues. Germline loops: CDR1 MNHEY, CDR2 SVGEGT. After removal of 6 bases from V and 4 bases from J, the junction contained 9 bases not matched to a gene. This CDR3 reads CASSPLGGSYEQYF. CDR3 DNA: TGTGCCAGCAGCCCTCTGGGCGGGAGTTACGAGCAGTACTTC.

CDR3 region: CASSFARGSYEQYF. Here the CDR3 DNA reads TGCGCCAGCAGCTTTGCGCGGGGGTCCTACGAGCAGTACTTC. The chain is built from TRBV5-1 and TRBJ2-7, with 7 nucleotides matching TRBD2. The length of the CDR3 is 14 residues. Trimming took 2 bases from V and 1 from J; bases not matched to a gene: 3. Per germline, CDR1 SGHRS and CDR2 YFSETQ. Combining the CDR3 with reference TRBV5-1 and TRBJ2-7 gives the whole variable domain KAGVTQTPRYLIKTRGQQVTLSCSPISGHRSVSWYQQTPGQGLQFLFEYFSETQRNKGNFPGRFSGRQFSNSRSEMNVSTLELGDSALYLCASSFARGSYEQYFGPGTRLTVT.

CDR3: CASSIEPQRPAYTF. In DNA form, the CDR3 reads TGTGCCAGTAGTATAGAACCACAAAGGCCGGCCTACACCTTC. The V call is TRBV19, the J call TRBJ1-2; D ambiguous. This CDR3 has 14 residues. Germline assignment: CDR1 LNHDA and CDR2 SQIVND (reference sequence). V lost 0 bases and J 10 bases, leaving 15 bases between the germline ends.

This clonotype was seen only a few times. The J gene is TRBJ2-4, the V gene TRBV3-1, with 12 bases identical to TRBD2. CDR1 is LGHDT and CDR2 is YNNKEL in the germline V gene (reference sequence). The CDR3 length is 19 residues. After removal of 1 base from V and 3 bases from J, the junction contained 10 bases not matched to a gene. The CDR3 nucleotides are TGTGCCAGCAGCCAAGGGGGGCTAGCGGGGGGGCCGGGCAAAAACATTCAGTACTTC. This sequence encodes CASSQGGLAGGPGKNIQYF.

This clonotype has just a few counts. The chain joins TRBV6-4 to TRBJ2-1, with D tentatively TRBD1 (6 bases). CDR3 length: 13 amino acids. The V gene's germline CDR1 is MRHNA and CDR2 SNTAGT. V was trimmed by 3 bases and J by 8 bases, leaving 11 bases between them. The CDR3 sequence is CASSEGDNHEQFF. The CDR3 DNA reads TGTGCCAGCAGTGAAGGGGACAATCATGAGCAGTTCTTC.

This chain joins TRBV5-4 and TRBJ2-7; 7 nucleotides line up with TRBD1. The V gene end was trimmed by 4 bases and the J gene end by 2 bases; junction bases not matched to a gene: 6. The germline gives CDR1 SGHNT, CDR2 YYREEE (reference sequence). The CDR3 is made up of 14 amino acids. CDR3 residues: CASSPGQVPYEQYF. The DNA of the CDR3 is TGTGCCAGCAGCCCCGGACAGGTGCCCTACGAGCAGTACTTC. Drawing the rest from reference TRBV5-4 and TRBJ2-7, the complete variable domain is ETGVTQSPTHLIKTRGQQVTLRCSSQSGHNTVSWYQQALGQGPQFIFQYYREEENGRGNFPPRFSGLQFPNYSSELNVNALELDDSALYLCASSPGQVPYEQYFGPGTRLTVT.

In this sample, this clonotype turned up many times. The J gene is TRBJ1-5, the V gene TRBV27; D uncertain. V was clipped by 6 bases and J by 5 bases, with 14 bases between them. Germline V lookup: CDR1 MNHEY, CDR2 SMNVEV (reference sequence). The CDR3 has 14 amino acids. CDR3 loop: CASSRSHRDQPQHF. The CDR3 coding sequence is TGTGCCAGCAGCCGGTCTCATCGGGATCAGCCCCAGCATTTT.